This T cell receptor beta chain was recorded in a study of OX40 agonist ivuxolimab in advanced cancers. There are 15 residues in the CDR3. The junction had 8 bases not matched to a gene; V was cut back by 5 bases and J by 5 bases. Germline values: CDR1 LNHDA, CDR2 SQIVND (reference sequence). Sequencing used immunoSEQ multiplex PCR; TCRdb keeps in-frame clones, though not all of them. The repertoire holds around 40,000 clones, with around 88% as singletons. The count of this clone is one. The sequencing here drew on CD4+ or CD8+ T cells sorted from blood, taken in a trial of the OX40 agonist ivuxolimab. This clonotype was sampled from an adult with an advanced solid tumor such as melanoma, head and neck, liver or kidney cancer. The rearrangement links TRBV19 to TRBJ2-5; TRBD2 agrees at 10 bases. The CDR3 nucleotides are TGTGCCAGTAGTTCCTCCGGGACTAGCGTGGAGACCCAGTACTTC. It is translated as CASSSSGTSVETQYF.